This T cell receptor beta chain originates from a study of regulatory T cells in long-lasting Graves disease. This sample's time point: newly diagnosed GD, antithyroid drugs for less than 3 months. From RNA extracted from PBMCs, the TCR library was made. Germline-derived CDR1 and CDR2 are MNHEY and SVGAGI. This CDR3 contains 17 residues. Through Arm-PCR of CDR3 regions and iRepertoire HTBI primers, TCR beta libraries were built. MiXCR, run by TCRdb on the multiplex PCR reads, gives a single entry per CDR3 protein. This sample yields over 350,000 distinct CDR3 sequences, of which less than 15% are seen a single time; about 15% belongs to the top ten. Concerning this clonotype: One end of the junction is discordant with germline, which a read error may explain.

These same data were also listed under a study on T cells in Graves' hyperthyroidism and ophthalmopathy. This second report adds: HTBI primers drove first-round RT-PCR of the TCR CDR3.

The chain carries TRBV6-5 and TRBJ2-3, with 8 bases aligning to TRBD2. Source: peripheral blood mononuclear cells (PBMCs), taken at new diagnosis, from a patient treated with antithyroid drugs. This TCR derives from a woman aged 45-59 years with Graves disease. The CDR3 DNA reads TGTGCCAGCAGTTACCCGAAAGGGAGCGGGAGCACAGATACGCGGTATTTT. Its translation is CASSYPKGSGSTDTRYF.